The 18 T cell receptor beta chains in this list originate from one sample, sequenced in a study of blood T cell repertoires in COVID-19 (TCRdb year 2020). The library was obtained by the immunoSEQ multiplex PCR assay. The clones in this table, taken by TCRdb from immuneACCESS, are in-frame only. Not every clone is retained; where verified, under half of the shortfall comes from an unresolved V gene, and the cause of the rest is unknown. The sample contains about 380,000 clones, around 89% of them found a single time. The ten largest clones capture 0.9% to 1.5% of the sample. Sequences were obtained from PBMCs or T cells enriched from blood (not recorded which). The source is a young woman who had recovered from COVID-19.

The V and J genes are TRBV6-5 and TRBJ1-6, with D perhaps matching TRBD1 (5 bases). The germline V gene encodes CDR1 MNHEY and CDR2 SVGAGI. Trimming cost V 7 bases and J 9 bases, with 16 bases left between them. This CDR3 region has 14 residues. CDR3 coding DNA: TGTGCCAGCATCGCGGGGCTTAACGGTTCACCCCTCCACTTT. Translated: CASIAGLNGSPLHF.

The gene calls are TRBV9 and TRBJ1-6; TRBD1 matches at 9 bases. V shed 4 bases, J shed 0 bases, and the junction held 11 bases outside the gene matches. The germline V gene has CDR1 SGDLS and CDR2 YYNGEE. The CDR3 is 19 residues long. The CDR3 sequence is CASSLEGGQGYSYNSPLHF. The CDR3, as DNA: TGTGCCAGCAGCCTAGAAGGGGGACAGGGATACTCCTATAATTCACCCCTCCACTTT.

This clone was counted a few times. The V gene is TRBV27, the J gene TRBJ2-7, with TRBD1 matching over 8 bases. CDR3 length: 14 residues. The germline CDR1 and CDR2 sequences are MNHEY and SMNVEV (reference sequence). V lost 3 bases and J lost 8; bases outside the gene matches: 9. CDR3 nucleotides: TGTGCCAGCAGTTTTCAGGGGGCCTCGGGCAAGCAGTACTTC. Amino acid sequence: CASSFQGASGKQYF.

The J gene is TRBJ1-1, the V gene TRBV6-5, with D possibly being TRBD1 (6 bases). The CDR3 is 14 amino acids. Trimming took off 5 bases at V and 4 bases at J, with 14 bases between the two ends. The germline V gene encodes CDR1 MNHEY and CDR2 SVGAGI. CDR3 DNA sequence: TGTGCCAGCAGTAGGGCGGGGGGCACCACTGAAGCTTTCTTT. It codes for CASSRAGGTTEAFF.

The genes are TRBV15 and TRBJ2-1, with D unresolved. Germline V gives CDR1 LNHNV, CDR2 YYDKDF (reference sequence). The CDR3 loop spans 12 amino acids. Trimming cost V 4 bases and J 7 bases, with 8 bases left between them. The chain's CDR3 is CATSTQLNEQFF. The CDR3 DNA reads TGTGCCACCAGCACGCAACTAAATGAGCAGTTCTTC.

The count of this clone is one. The chain employs TRBV19 and TRBJ1-4; TRBD1 matches at 10 bases. Looked up from germline, CDR1 is LNHDA and CDR2 is SQIVND (reference sequence). The CDR3 runs to 15 residues. Unmatched junction bases numbered 3, after V lost 1 base and J lost 7 bases. The CDR3 nucleotides read TGTGCCAGTAGTATAGCCGGGACAGGGGTTGAAAAACTGTTTTTT. Its protein product is CASSIAGTGVEKLFF.

The chain recombines TRBV6-4 with TRBJ2-1, with D perhaps matching TRBD2 (7 bases). V was pared by 2 bases and J by 7 bases, with 18 bases between. This CDR3 has 16 residues. Germline V gives CDR1 MRHNA, CDR2 SNTAGT. The CDR3 DNA follows: TGTGCCAGCAGTGACCCCGGCCAGCGGGGACAAAATGAGCAGTTCTTC. Its translation is CASSDPGQRGQNEQFF.

The V and J genes are TRBV16 and TRBJ1-1; 10 nucleotides line up with TRBD1. V was pared by 5 bases and J by 4 bases, with 4 bases of the junction left unmatched. Germline values: CDR1 KGHSY, CDR2 FQNENV. The CDR3 spans 14 residues. The CDR3 region is CASSETGGGTEAFF. Here the CDR3 DNA reads TGTGCCAGCAGCGAGACAGGGGGCGGCACTGAAGCTTTCTTT.

V gene TRBV24-1 combines with J gene TRBJ1-4, with 8 bases aligning to TRBD1. The CDR3 loop spans 15 amino acids. Germline lookup yields CDR1 KGHDR and CDR2 SFDVKD. V lost 3 bases and J lost 4; bases outside the gene matches: 3. CDR3 nucleotide sequence: TGTGCCACCAGTGATGGCAGGGGGCATAATGAAAAACTGTTTTTT. It translates to CATSDGRGHNEKLFF.

Remarks on this clone: The sample contains more than one DNA sequence encoding this CDR3. V usage is TRBV4-2 and J usage is TRBJ2-7, with a possible D match to TRBD1 (6 bases). CDR1 is LGHNA, CDR2 YNFKEQ, per germline. This CDR3 has 13 amino acids. V lost 0 bases to trimming and J lost 4 bases, with 7 bases between them. The CDR3 spells CASSQEGAYEQYF. The CDR3 DNA reads TGTGCCAGCAGCCAAGAGGGGGCGTACGAGCAGTACTTC.

This sequence joins TRBV24-1 and TRBJ2-2; the match to TRBD1 covers 8 bases. CDR1 KGHDR and CDR2 SFDVKD come from the germline V gene. CDR3 length: 16 residues. The V segment lost 3 bases and the J segment 3 bases; nucleotides outside the gene matches: 5. This CDR3 is CATSDPGTGDTGELFF. The CDR3 bases are TGTGCCACCAGTGATCCCGGGACAGGAGACACCGGGGAGCTGTTTTTT.

The chain carries TRBV4-2 and TRBJ2-5, with 10 bases that match TRBD2. Trimming removed 4 bases from V and 10 bases from J; junction bases left unmatched: 15. The germline V gene encodes CDR1 LGHNA and CDR2 YNFKEQ. The CDR3 is 16 amino acids. The CDR3 nucleotides are TGTGCCAGCAGCCCCAACAGCGGGGGGGGGCCCGGTGACCAGTACTTC. As protein: CASSPNSGGGPGDQYF.

CDR3: CASSPTTTGGAGTEAFF. The CDR3, as DNA: TGCGCCAGCAGCCCGACCACCACAGGGGGCGCGGGAACTGAAGCTTTCTTT. The chain recombines TRBV4-1 with TRBJ1-1; 9 bases are a match to TRBD1. Germline V gives CDR1 MGHRA, CDR2 YSYEKL. The J segment lost 5 bases and the V segment lost 4 bases, leaving 14 bases of the junction unmatched. There are 17 residues in the CDR3.

The chain joins TRBV4-3 to TRBJ1-4; no definite D call. Trimming left V 0 bases short and J 8 bases short, with 7 bases between. CDR1 and CDR2 from the germline V gene are LGHNA and YSLEER. The CDR3 is 13 residues long. This chain's CDR3 is CASSQDLREKLFF. The DNA of the CDR3 is TGCGCCAGCAGCCAAGATCTGCGGGAAAAACTGTTTTTT.

This chain uses TRBV2 with TRBJ2-7; 7 bases match TRBD1. The V segment lost 7 bases and the J segment 0 bases; nucleotides outside the gene matches: 3. This CDR3 spans 13 amino acids. The V gene's germline CDR1 is SNHLY and CDR2 FYNNEI. CDR3 in DNA: TGTGCCAGCAACCGACAGGGCTCCTACGAGCAGTACTTC. The encoded protein is CASNRQGSYEQYF.

The V gene is TRBV6-6, the J gene TRBJ1-5, with TRBD1 identical over 8 bases. CDR1 and CDR2 (germline): MNHNY, SVGAGI (reference sequence). This CDR3 is 15 amino acids long. Trimming took 6 bases from V and 2 from J; bases not matched to a gene: 6. The CDR3 nucleotides read TGTGCCAGCAGCCCGGACAGGGCGGGCAATCAGCCCCAGCATTTT. This codes for CASSPDRAGNQPQHF.

The J gene is TRBJ1-5, the V gene TRBV19; D is unresolved. The CDR3 covers 14 residues. Per germline, CDR1 LNHDA and CDR2 SQIVND (reference sequence). V dropped 1 base and J dropped 4 bases, with 8 bases sitting between them. DNA of the CDR3: TGTGCCAGTAGTATAGTCGCGGGGAATCAGCCCCAGCATTTT. It yields the protein CASSIVAGNQPQHF.

The J gene is TRBJ1-1, the V gene TRBV5-4, with a possible D match to TRBD1 (6 bases). The CDR3 loop spans 15 amino acids. Deletions cut 4 bases from V and 0 bases from J, with 13 bases between. Germline-derived CDR1 and CDR2 are SGHNT and YYREEE (reference sequence). CDR3 coding DNA: TGTGCCAGCAGCGAGTACAGGGTCATGAACACTGAAGCTTTCTTT. Encoded protein: CASSEYRVMNTEAFF. Full variable domain (remainder filled in from reference TRBV5-4 and TRBJ1-1): ETGVTQSPTHLIKTRGQQVTLRCSSQSGHNTVSWYQQALGQGPQFIFQYYREEENGRGNFPPRFSGLQFPNYSSELNVNALELDDSALYLCASSEYRVMNTEAFFGQGTRLTVV.